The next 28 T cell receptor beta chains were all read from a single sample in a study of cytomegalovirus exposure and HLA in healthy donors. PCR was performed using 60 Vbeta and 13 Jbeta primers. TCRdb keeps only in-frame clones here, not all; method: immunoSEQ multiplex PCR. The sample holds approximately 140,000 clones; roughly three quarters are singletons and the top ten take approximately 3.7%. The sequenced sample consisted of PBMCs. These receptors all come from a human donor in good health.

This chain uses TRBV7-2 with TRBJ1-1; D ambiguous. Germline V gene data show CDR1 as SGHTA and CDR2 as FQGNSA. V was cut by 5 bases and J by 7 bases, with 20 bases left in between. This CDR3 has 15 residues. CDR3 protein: CASSLVGGPVSEAFF. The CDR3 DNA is TGTGCCAGCAGCCTGGTCGGTGGGCCGGTGAGTGAAGCTTTCTTT. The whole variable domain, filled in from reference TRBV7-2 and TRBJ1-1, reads GAGVSQSPSNKVTEKGKDVELRCDPISGHTALYWYRQSLGQGLEFLIYFQGNSAPDKSGLPSDRFSAERTGGSVSTLTIQRTQQEDSAVYLCASSLVGGPVSEAFFGQGTRLTVV.

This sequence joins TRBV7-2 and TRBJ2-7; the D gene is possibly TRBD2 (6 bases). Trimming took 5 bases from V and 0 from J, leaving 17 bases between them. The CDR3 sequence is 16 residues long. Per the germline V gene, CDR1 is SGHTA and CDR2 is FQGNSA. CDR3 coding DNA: TGTGCCAGCAGCCAGTTTGGTAGCGGTTCCTCCTACGAGCAGTACTTC. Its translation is CASSQFGSGSSYEQYF.

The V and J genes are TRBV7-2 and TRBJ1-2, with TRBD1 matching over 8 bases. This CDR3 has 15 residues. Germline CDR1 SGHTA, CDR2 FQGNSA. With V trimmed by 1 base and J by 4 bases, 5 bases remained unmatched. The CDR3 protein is CASSLGGQGAYGYTF. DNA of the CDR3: TGTGCCAGCAGCTTAGGTGGGCAGGGGGCCTATGGCTACACCTTC.

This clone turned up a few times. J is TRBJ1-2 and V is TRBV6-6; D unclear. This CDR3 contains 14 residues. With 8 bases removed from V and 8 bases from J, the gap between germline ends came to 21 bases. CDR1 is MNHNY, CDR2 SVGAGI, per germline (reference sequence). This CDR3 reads CASQDVGRAKGYTF. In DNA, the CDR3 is TGTGCCAGCCAAGACGTCGGGAGGGCGAAGGGCTACACCTTC.

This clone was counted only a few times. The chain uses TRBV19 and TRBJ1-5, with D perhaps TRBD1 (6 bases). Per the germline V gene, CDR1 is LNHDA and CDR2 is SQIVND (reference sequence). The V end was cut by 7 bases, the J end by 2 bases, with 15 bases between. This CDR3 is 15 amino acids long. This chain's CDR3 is CASKVEGDGNQPQHF. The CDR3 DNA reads TGTGCCAGTAAGGTTGAGGGGGATGGCAATCAGCCCCAGCATTTT. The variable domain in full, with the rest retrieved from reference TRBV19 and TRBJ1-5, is DGGITQSPKYLFRKEGQNVTLSCEQNLNHDAMYWYRQDPGQGLRLIYYSQIVNDFQKGDIAEGYSVSREKKESFPLTVTSAQKNPTAFYLCASKVEGDGNQPQHFGDGTRLSIL.

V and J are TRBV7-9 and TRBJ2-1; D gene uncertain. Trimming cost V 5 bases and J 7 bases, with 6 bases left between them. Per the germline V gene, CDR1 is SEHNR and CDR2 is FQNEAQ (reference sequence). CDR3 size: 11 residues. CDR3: CASSESNEQFF. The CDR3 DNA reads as TGTGCCAGCAGCGAGAGTAATGAGCAGTTCTTC.

CDR3 protein: CASSSFAQETQYF. CDR3 DNA: TGTGCCAGCAGCTCATTCGCACAGGAGACCCAGTACTTC. The V call is TRBV11-2, the J call TRBJ2-5, with D hard to call. There are 13 residues in the CDR3. Trimming removed 4 bases from V and 5 bases from J, with 11 bases in between. Germline CDR1 is SGHAT and CDR2 is FQNNGV.

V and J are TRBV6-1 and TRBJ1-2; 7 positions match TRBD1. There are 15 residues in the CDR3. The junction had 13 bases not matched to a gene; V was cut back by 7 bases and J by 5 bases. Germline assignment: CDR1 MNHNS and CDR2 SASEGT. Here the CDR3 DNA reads TGTGCCAGCAATCACCGGGACAGCCGTTTTTATGGCTACACCTTC. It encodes CASNHRDSRFYGYTF.

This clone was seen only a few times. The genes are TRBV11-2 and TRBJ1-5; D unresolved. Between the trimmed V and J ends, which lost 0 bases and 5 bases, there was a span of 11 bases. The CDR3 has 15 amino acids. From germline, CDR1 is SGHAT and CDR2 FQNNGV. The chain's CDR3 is CASSLEGRSDQPQHF. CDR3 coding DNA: TGTGCCAGCAGCTTAGAGGGGAGGTCGGATCAGCCCCAGCATTTT.

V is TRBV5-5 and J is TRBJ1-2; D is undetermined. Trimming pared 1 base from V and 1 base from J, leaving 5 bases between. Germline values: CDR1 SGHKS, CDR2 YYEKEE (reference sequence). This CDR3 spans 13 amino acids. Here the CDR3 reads CASSLYSNYGYTF. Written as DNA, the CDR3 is TGTGCCAGCAGCTTGTACAGTAACTATGGCTACACCTTC. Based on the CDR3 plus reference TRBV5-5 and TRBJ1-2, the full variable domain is DAGVTQSPTHLIKTRGQQVTLRCSPISGHKSVSWYQQVLGQGPQFIFQYYEKEERGRGNFPDRFSARQFPNYSSELNVNALLLGDSALYLCASSLYSNYGYTFGSGTRLTVV.

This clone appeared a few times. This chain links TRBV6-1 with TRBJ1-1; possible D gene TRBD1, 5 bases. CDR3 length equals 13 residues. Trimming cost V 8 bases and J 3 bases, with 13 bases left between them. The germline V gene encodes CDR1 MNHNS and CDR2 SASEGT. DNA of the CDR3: TGTGCCAGCGGTCTTCAGGGTTACACTGAAGCTTTCTTT. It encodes CASGLQGYTEAFF.

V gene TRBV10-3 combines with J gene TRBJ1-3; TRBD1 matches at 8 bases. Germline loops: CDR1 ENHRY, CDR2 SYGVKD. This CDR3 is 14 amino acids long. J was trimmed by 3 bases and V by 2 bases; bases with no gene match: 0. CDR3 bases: TGTGCCATCAGTGAGACAGGGGGTGGAAACACCATATATTTT. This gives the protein CAISETGGGNTIYF.

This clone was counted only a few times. The CDR3 DNA reads as TGTGCCAGCAGCTCCCATACAGGGGACACTGAAGCTTTCTTT. Translation: CASSSHTGDTEAFF. The V call is TRBV13, the J call TRBJ1-1; TRBD1 matches at 7 bases. This CDR3 is built from 14 residues. CDR1 PRHDT and CDR2 FYEKMQ come from the germline V gene (reference sequence). The V segment lost 4 bases and the J segment 3 bases; nucleotides outside the gene matches: 5. Looking up the rest from reference TRBV13 and TRBJ1-1 gives the full variable domain: AAGVIQSPRHLIKEKRETATLKCYPIPRHDTVYWYQQGPGQDPQFLISFYEKMQSDKGSIPDRFSAQQFSDYHSELNMSSLELGDSALYFCASSSHTGDTEAFFGQGTRLTVV.

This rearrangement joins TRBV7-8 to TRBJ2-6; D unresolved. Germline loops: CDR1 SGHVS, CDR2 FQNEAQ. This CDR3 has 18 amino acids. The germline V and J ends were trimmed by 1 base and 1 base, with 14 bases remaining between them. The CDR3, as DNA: TGTGCCAGCAGCTTAGAGCAGGTCTCCTTATCTGGGGCCAACGTCCTGACTTTC. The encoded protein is CASSLEQVSLSGANVLTF. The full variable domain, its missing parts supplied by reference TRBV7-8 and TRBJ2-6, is GAGVSQSPRYKVAKRGQDVALRCDPISGHVSLFWYQQALGQGPEFLTYFQNEAQLDKSGLPSDRFFAERPEGSVSTLKIQRTQQEDSAVYLCASSLEQVSLSGANVLTFGAGSRLTVL.

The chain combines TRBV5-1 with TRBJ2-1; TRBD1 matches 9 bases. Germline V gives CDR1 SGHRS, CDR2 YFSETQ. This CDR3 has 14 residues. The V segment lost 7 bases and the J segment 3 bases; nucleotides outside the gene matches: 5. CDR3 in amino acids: CASGRDRDYNEQFF. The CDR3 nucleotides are TGCGCCAGCGGCCGGGACAGGGACTACAATGAGCAGTTCTTC.

CDR3 residues: CASSAGLAGTYEQYF. CDR3 nucleotide sequence: TGCGCCAGCAGCGCAGGACTAGCGGGAACCTACGAGCAGTACTTC. The chain carries TRBV4-3 and TRBJ2-7; 12 bases match TRBD2. CDR3 length equals 15 residues. Germline values: CDR1 LGHNA, CDR2 YSLEER. The J segment lost 2 bases and the V segment lost 5 bases, leaving 4 bases of the junction unmatched.

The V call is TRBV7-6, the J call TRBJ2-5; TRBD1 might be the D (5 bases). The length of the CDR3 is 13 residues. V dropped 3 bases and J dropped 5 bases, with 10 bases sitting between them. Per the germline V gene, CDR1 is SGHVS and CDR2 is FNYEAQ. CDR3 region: CASSFRVGETQYF. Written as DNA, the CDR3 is TGTGCCAGCAGCTTCAGGGTAGGGGAGACCCAGTACTTC.

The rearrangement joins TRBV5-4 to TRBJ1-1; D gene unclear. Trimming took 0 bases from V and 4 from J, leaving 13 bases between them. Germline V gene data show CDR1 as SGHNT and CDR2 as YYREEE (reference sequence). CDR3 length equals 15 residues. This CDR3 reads CASSLGGGYGTEAFF. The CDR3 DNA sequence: TGTGCCAGCAGCTTGGGGGGAGGTTACGGCACTGAAGCTTTCTTT.

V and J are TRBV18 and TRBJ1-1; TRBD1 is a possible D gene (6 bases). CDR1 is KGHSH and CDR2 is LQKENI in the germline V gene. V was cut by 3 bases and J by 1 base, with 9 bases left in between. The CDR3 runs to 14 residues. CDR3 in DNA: TGTGCCAGCTCACCCTACAGGGAGAACACTGAAGCTTTCTTT. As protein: CASSPYRENTEAFF.

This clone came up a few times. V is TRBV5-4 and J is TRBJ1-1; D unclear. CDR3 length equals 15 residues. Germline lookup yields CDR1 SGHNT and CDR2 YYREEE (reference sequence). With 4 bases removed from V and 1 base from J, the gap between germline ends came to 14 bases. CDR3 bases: TGTGCCAGCAGCCAGGCGGGAATTCGGAACACTGAAGCTTTCTTT. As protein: CASSQAGIRNTEAFF.

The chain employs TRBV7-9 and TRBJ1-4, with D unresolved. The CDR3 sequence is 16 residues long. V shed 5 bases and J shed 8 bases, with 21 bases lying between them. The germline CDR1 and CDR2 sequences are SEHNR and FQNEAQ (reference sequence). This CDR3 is CASSPVADKSREKLFF. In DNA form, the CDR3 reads TGTGCCAGCAGCCCTGTGGCGGATAAGTCGAGGGAAAAACTGTTTTTT.

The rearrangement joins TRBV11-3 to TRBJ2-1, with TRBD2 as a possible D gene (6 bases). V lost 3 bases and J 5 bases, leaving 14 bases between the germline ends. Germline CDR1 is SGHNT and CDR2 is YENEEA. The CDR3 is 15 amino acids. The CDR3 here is CASSFGTRLNNEQFF. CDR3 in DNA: TGTGCCAGCAGCTTCGGGACTCGGCTAAACAATGAGCAGTTCTTC.

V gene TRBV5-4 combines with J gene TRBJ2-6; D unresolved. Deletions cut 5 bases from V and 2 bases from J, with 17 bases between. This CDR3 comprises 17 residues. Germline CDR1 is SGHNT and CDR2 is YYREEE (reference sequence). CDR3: CASSQQSQVPGANVLTF. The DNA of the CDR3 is TGTGCCAGCAGTCAACAGTCCCAGGTTCCTGGGGCCAACGTCCTGACTTTC.

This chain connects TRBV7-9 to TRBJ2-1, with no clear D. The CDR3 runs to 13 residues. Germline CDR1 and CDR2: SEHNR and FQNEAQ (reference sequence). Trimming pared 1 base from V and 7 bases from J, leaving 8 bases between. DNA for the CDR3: TGTGCCAGCAGCTTAGAATTCCCTAATGAGCAGTTCTTC. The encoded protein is CASSLEFPNEQFF.

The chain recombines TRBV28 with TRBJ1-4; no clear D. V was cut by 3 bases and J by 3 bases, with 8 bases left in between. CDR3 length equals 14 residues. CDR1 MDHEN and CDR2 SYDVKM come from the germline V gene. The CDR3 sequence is CASSFTASNEKLFF. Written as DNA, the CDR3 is TGTGCCAGCAGTTTTACAGCCTCTAATGAAAAACTGTTTTTT.

The CDR3 DNA follows: TGCGCCAGCAGCGAGGGGACTAGCGGGACAGATACGCAGTATTTT. It encodes CASSEGTSGTDTQYF. V gene TRBV5-1 combines with J gene TRBJ2-3, with 12 bases aligning to TRBD2. The CDR3 has 15 residues. The ends lost 4 bases at V and 3 bases at J; junction bases unmatched: 3. Germline lookup yields CDR1 SGHRS and CDR2 YFSETQ.

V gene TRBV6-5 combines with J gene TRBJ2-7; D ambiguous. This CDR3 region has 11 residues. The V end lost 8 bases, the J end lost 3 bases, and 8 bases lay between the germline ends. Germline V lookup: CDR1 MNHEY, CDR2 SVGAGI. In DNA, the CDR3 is TGTGCCAGCTACGGAGACTACGAGCAGTACTTC. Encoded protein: CASYGDYEQYF.

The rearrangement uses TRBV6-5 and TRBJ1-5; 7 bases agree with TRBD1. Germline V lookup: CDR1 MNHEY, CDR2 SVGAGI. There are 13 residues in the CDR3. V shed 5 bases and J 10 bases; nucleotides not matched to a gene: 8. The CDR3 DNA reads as TGTGCCAGCAGTAGGGAAGGGGGCACCCCCCAGCATTTT. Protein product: CASSREGGTPQHF.